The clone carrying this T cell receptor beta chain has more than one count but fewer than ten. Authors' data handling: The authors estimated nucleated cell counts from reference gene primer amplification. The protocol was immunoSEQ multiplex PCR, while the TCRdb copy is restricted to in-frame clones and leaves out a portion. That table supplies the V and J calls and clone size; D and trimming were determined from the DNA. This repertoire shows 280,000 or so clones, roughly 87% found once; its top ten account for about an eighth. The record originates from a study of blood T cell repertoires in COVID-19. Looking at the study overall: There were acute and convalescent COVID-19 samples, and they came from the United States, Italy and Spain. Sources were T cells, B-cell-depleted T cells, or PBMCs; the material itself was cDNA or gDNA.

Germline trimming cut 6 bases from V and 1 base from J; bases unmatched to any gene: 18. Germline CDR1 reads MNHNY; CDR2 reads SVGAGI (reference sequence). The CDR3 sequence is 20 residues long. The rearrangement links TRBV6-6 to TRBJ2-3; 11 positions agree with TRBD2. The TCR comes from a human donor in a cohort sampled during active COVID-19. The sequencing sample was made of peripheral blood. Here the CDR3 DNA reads TGTGCCAGCAGCCGTTCGACTAGCGGGGACCTGAGGGCTCGCACAGATACGCAGTATTTT. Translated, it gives CASSRSTSGDLRARTDTQYF.